The clone carrying this TCR beta chain appeared once. What it recognizes is unknown. Treatment reported: approximately 9-day PBMC culture with coronavirus spike peptide pools or control peptides (ViraFEST assay). Sequence data for DNA of cultured CD4+ T cells were generated by the Oncomine TCR Beta short-read assay. TCRdb re-derived calls from the PCR reads in MiXCR, one entry per CDR3 protein. Of around 19,000 distinct CDR3 sequences listed, around two fifths are singletons. This specimen comes from a study of vaccination and CD4 T cells after COVID-19. About the study: Sampling that followed vaccination took place a median around 70 days after dose two, within a range of 14 to 241.

Germline V CDR1 and CDR2: MNHEY, SVGAGI. CDR3 length: 16 amino acids. Trimming removed 0 bases at V and 4 bases at J, with 12 bases between. The TCR sequence derives from a human donor who had recovered from COVID-19. The J gene is TRBJ2-2, the V gene TRBV6-5; no clear D. This material consisted of CD4+ T cells from blood, cultured in vitro, taken after SARS-CoV-2 vaccination. CDR3 in amino acids: CASSYSMRFSTGELFF. For the CDR3, the DNA is TGTGCCAGCAGTTACTCGATGAGGTTTAGCACCGGGGAGCTGTTTTTT.